The T cell receptor (beta chain) described here comes from a study of PD-L1 blockade in urothelial cancer. Germline-derived CDR1 and CDR2 are SGDLS and YYNGEE. Deletions cut 0 bases from V and 7 bases from J, with 10 bases between. This CDR3 has 13 amino acids. In this sample, this clone turned up once. Profiled with immunoSEQ multiplex PCR; TCRdb holds only in-frame clones, not every one. The table records approximately 48,000 clones, around 87% of them present only once. The TCR comes from a man aged 60 to 75 with urothelial cancer. This rearrangement joins TRBV9 to TRBJ1-1, with D possibly TRBD1 on 5 matching bases. The sample here was PBMCs, taken around atezolizumab (anti-PD-L1) treatment. Written as DNA, the CDR3 is TGTGCCAGCAGCGTAGTTCGGGGGGGTGAAGCTTTCTTT. This codes for CASSVVRGGEAFF.